This TCR beta chain derives from a study of vaccination and CD4 T cells after COVID-19. This clonotype was counted between two and nine times. Its antigen is not known. Regarding treatment: approximately 9-day PBMC culture with coronavirus spike peptide pools or control peptides (ViraFEST assay). CD4+ T cells that had been cultured provided DNA sequenced with the Oncomine TCR Beta short-read assay. Each CDR3 protein is one row after TCRdb ran MiXCR on the PCR reads. Of about 20,000 distinct CDR3 sequences in the sample, approximately 70% were seen once. This CDR3 is 14 amino acids long. Trimming took off 2 bases at V and 5 bases at J, with 12 bases between the two ends. The germline gives CDR1 MNHEY, CDR2 SVGAGI.

J is TRBJ1-1 and V is TRBV6-5; no firm D call. The sequence was obtained from a human donor who had recovered from COVID-19. Material: CD4+ T cells from blood, cultured in vitro. CDR3 in amino acids: CASSYRVERTEAFF. The CDR3, as DNA: TGTGCCAGCAGTTACAGGGTTGAGAGAACTGAAGCTTTCTTT.